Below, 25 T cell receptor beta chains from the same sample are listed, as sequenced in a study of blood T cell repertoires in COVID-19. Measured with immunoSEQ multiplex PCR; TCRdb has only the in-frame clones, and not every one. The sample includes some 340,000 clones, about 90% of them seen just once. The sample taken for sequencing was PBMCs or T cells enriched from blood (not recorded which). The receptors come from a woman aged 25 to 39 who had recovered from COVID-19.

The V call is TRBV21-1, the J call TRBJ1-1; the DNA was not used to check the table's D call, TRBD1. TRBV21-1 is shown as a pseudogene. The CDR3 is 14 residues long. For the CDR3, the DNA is TGTGCCAGCAGCCAGACAGGGGCGAAGGCTGAAGCTTTCTTT. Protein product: CASSQTGAKAEAFF.

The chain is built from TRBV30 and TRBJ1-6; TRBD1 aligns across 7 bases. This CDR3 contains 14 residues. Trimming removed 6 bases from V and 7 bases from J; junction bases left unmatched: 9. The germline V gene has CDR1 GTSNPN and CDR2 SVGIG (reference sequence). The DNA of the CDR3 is TGTGCCTGCGACAAAGGGGGCCGGAATTCACCCCTCCACTTT. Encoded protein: CACDKGGRNSPLHF.

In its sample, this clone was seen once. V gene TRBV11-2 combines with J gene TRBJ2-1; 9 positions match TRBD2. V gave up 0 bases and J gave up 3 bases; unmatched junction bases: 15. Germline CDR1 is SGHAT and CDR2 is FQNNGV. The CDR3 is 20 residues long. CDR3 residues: CASSLDRTYPLAGHYNEQFF. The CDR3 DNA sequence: TGTGCCAGCAGCTTAGATCGGACGTACCCCCTAGCGGGGCACTACAATGAGCAGTTCTTC.

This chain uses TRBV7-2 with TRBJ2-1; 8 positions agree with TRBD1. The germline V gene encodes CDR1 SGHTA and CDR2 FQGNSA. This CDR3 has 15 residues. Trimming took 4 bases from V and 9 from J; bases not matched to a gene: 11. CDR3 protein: CASSSRRAGGSEQFF. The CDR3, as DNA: TGTGCCAGCAGCTCCCGACGAGCAGGGGGCTCTGAGCAGTTCTTC.

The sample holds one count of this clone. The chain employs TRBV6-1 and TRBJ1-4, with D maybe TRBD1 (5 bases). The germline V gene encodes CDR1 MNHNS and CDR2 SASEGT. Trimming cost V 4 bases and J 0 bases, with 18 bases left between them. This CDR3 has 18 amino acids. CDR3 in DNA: TGTGCCAGCAGTGGTGGACATCGCTGGGATTCAACTAATGAAAAACTGTTTTTT. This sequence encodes CASSGGHRWDSTNEKLFF.

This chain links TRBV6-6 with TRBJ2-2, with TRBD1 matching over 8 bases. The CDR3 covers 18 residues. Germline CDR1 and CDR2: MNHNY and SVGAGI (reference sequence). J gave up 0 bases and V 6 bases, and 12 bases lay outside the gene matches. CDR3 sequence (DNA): TGTGCCAGCAGACGAAGCCGGACAGGGTATGCGAACACCGGGGAGCTGTTTTTT. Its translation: CASRRSRTGYANTGELFF.

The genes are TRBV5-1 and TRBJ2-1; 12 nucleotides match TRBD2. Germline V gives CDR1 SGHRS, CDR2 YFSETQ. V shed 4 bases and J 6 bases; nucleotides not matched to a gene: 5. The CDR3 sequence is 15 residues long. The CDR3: CASSRLAGGSNEQFF. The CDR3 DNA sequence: TGCGCCAGCAGCCGTCTAGCGGGGGGGTCCAATGAGCAGTTCTTC.

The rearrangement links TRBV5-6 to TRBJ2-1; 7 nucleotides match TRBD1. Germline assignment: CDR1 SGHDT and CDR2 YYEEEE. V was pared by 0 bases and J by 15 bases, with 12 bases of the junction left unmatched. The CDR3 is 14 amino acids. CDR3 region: CASSLVTGQGERFF. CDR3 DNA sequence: TGTGCCAGCAGCTTGGTTACAGGCCAGGGGGAGAGGTTCTTC.

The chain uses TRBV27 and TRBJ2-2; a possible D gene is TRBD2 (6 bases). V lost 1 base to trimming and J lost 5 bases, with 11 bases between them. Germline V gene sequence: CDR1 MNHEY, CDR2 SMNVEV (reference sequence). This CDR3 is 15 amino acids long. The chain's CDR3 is CASSLLDGGTGELFF. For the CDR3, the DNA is TGTGCCAGCAGTTTATTGGATGGGGGGACCGGGGAGCTGTTTTTT.

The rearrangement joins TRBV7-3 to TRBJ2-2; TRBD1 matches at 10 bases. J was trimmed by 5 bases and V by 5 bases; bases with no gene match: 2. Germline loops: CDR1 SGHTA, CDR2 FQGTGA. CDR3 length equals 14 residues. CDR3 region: CASSGQGGTGELFF. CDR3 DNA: TGTGCCAGCAGCGGACAGGGGGGGACCGGGGAGCTGTTTTTT.

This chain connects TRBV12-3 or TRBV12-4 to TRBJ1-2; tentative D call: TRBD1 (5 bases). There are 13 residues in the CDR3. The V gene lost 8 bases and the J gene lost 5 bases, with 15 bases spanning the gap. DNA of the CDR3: TGTGCCAGCCGCGTCTCGGGGGATTATGGCTACACCTTC. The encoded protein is CASRVSGDYGYTF.

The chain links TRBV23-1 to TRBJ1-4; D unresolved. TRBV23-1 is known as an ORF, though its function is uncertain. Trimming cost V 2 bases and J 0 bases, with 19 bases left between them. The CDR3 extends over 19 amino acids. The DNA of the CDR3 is TGCGCCAGCAGTCAAGTAGTCCGAGGGTGTAATGCAACTAATGAAAAACTGTTTTTT. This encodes CASSQVVRGCNATNEKLFF.

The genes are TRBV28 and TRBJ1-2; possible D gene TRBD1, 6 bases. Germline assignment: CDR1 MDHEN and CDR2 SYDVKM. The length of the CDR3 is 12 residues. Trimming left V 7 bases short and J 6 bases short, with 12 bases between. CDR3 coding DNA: TGTGCCAGCAACGGGGACATAAATGGCTACACCTTC. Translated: CASNGDINGYTF.

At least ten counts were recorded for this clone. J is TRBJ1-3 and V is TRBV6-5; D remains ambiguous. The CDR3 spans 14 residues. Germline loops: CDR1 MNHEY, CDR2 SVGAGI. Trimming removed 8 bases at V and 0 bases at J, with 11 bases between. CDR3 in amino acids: CASGGRGSGNTIYF. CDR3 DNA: TGTGCCAGCGGAGGACGGGGCTCTGGAAACACCATATATTTT.

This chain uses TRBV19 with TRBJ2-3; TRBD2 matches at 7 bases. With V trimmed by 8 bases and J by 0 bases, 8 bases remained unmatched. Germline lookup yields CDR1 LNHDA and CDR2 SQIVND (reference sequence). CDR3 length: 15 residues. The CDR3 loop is CASSTIGGSTDTQYF. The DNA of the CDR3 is TGTGCCAGTTCTACTATCGGGGGGAGCACAGATACGCAGTATTTT.

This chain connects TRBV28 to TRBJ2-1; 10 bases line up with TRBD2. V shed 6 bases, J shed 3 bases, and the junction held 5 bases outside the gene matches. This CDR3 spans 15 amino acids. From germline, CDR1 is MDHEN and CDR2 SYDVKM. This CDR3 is CASSPIAGGYNEQFF. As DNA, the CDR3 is TGTGCCAGCAGCCCTATAGCGGGGGGCTACAATGAGCAGTTCTTC. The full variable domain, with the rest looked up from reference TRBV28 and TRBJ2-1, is DVKVTQSSRYLVKRTGEKVFLECVQDMDHENMFWYRQDPGLGLRLIYFSYDVKMKEKGDIPEGYSVSREKKERFSLILESASTNQTSMYLCASSPIAGGYNEQFFGPGTRLTVL.

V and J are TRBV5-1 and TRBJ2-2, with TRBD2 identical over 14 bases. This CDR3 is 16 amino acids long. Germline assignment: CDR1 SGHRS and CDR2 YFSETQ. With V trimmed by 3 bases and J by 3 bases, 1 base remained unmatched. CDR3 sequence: CASSSTSGGDTGELFF. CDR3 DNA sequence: TGCGCCAGCAGCTCGACTAGCGGGGGGGACACCGGGGAGCTGTTTTTT. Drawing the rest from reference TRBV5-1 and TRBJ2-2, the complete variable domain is KAGVTQTPRYLIKTRGQQVTLSCSPISGHRSVSWYQQTPGQGLQFLFEYFSETQRNKGNFPGRFSGRQFSNSRSEMNVSTLELGDSALYLCASSSTSGGDTGELFFGEGSRLTVL.

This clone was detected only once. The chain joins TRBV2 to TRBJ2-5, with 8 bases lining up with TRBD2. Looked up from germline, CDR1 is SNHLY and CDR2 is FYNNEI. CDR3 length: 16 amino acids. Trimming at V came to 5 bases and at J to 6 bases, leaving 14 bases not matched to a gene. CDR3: CASSFLGRGSGKTQYF. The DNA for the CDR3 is TGTGCCAGCAGTTTTTTGGGGCGGGGTAGCGGGAAGACCCAGTACTTC.

CDR3 residues: CASSFPGIYGYTF. Here the CDR3 DNA reads TGTGCCAGCAGTTTCCCAGGGATCTATGGCTACACCTTC. The chain couples TRBV28 to TRBJ1-2; D is possibly TRBD1 (5 bases). Germline assignment: CDR1 MDHEN and CDR2 SYDVKM. The germline V and J ends were trimmed by 3 bases and 4 bases, with 9 bases remaining between them. The CDR3 covers 13 residues.

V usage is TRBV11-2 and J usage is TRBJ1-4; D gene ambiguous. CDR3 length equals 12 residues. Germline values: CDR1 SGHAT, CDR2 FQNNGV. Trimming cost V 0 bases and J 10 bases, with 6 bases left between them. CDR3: CASSLDEGKLFF. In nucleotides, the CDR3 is TGTGCCAGCAGCTTAGATGAGGGAAAACTGTTTTTT.

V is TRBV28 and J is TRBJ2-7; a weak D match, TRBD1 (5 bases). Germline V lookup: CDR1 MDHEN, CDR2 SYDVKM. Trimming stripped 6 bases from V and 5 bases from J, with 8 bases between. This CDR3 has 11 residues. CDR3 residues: CASRSRDEQYF. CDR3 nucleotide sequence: TGTGCCAGCAGGTCCAGGGACGAGCAGTACTTC.

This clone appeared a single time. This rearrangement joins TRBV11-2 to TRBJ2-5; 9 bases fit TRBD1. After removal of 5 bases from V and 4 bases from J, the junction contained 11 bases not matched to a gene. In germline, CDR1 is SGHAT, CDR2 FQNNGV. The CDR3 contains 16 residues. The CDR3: CASSRSGTGWRETQYF. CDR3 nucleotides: TGTGCCAGCAGCCGGAGTGGGACAGGGTGGAGAGAGACCCAGTACTTC.

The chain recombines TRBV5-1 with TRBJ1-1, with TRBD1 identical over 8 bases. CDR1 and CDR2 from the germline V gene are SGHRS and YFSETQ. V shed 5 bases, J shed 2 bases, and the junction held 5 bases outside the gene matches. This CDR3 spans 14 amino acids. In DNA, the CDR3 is TGCGCCAGCAGTTATGGACAGGGTAACACTGAAGCTTTCTTT. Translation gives CASSYGQGNTEAFF.

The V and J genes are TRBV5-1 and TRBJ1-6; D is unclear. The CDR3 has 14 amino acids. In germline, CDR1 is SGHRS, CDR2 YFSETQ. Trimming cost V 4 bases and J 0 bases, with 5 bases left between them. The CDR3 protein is CASSLSSYNSPLHF. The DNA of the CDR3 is TGCGCCAGCAGCCTTAGCTCCTATAATTCACCCCTCCACTTT.

CDR3 amino acids: CASSQFGGVRIGELFF. CDR3 sequence (DNA): TGCGCCAGCAGCCAATTCGGGGGGGTCCGTATCGGGGAGCTGTTTTTT. J is TRBJ2-2 and V is TRBV4-3, with TRBD2 matching over 8 bases. The CDR3 runs 16 residues. The V and J ends lost 2 bases and 7 bases, in that order; junction bases with no gene match: 9. Germline V CDR1 and CDR2: LGHNA, YSLEER.